This entry describes one T cell receptor beta chain. Its antigen is undetermined. V lost 5 bases and J lost 3, with 11 bases in between. The germline V gene has CDR1 SGHTA and CDR2 FQGTGA. The CDR3 spans 13 residues. These data belong to a study of T cell responses to AZD1222 COVID-19 vaccine. Profiling relied on immunoSEQ multiplex PCR, and the TCRdb table lists in-frame clones only, not all of them. This sample has some 60,000 clones, with 86% found just once. General study points: Baseline seropositivity occurred in only 5 to 7 AZD1222 recipients.

The chain joins TRBV7-3 to TRBJ2-7, with D hard to call. The origin of this receptor is an adult who received the AZD1222 COVID-19 vaccine. Specimen: peripheral blood, collected 28 days after the second AZD1222 dose. The CDR3 loop is CASSRAPGYEQYF. For the CDR3, the DNA is TGTGCCAGCAGCCGGGCCCCAGGCTACGAGCAGTACTTC. The variable domain in full, completed from reference TRBV7-3 and TRBJ2-7, reads GAGVSQTPSNKVTEKGKYVELRCDPISGHTALYWYRQSLGQGPEFLIYFQGTGAADDSGLPNDRFFAVRPEGSVSTLKIQRTERGDSAVYLCASSRAPGYEQYFGPGTRLTVT.